Listed below are T cell receptor beta chains from one sample, sequenced in a study of beta chain features in type 1 diabetes. Generated by immunoSEQ multiplex PCR, the TCRdb table keeps only in-frame clones and is missing some. The sample records roughly 240,000 clones, 68% being singletons. The material sequenced was naive CD4+ T cells from blood. Receptors originate from a man aged 25-45 years in good health. CDR3s include the opening cysteine and the closing phenylalanine or tryptophan. D genes are given only for firm matches.

j_gene	len	d_gene	v_gene	CDR3nt	CDR3aa
TRBJ2-5	13	-	TRBV15	TGTGCCACCAGCACCGCGAACGGAGAGACCCAGTACTTC	CATSTANGETQYF
TRBJ2-5	15	TRBD1	TRBV27	TGTGCCAGCAGTATAGACAGGGGGGATCAAGAGACCCAGTACTTC	CASSIDRGDQETQYF
TRBJ1-5	13	-	TRBV6-5	TGTGCCAGCAGTTACTCGATGGTTCAGCCCCAGCATTTT	CASSYSMVQPQHF
TRBJ2-7	13	-	TRBV29-1	TGCAGCGTTGATAGCGACGAATCCTACGAGCAGTACTTC	CSVDSDESYEQYF
TRBJ2-7	14	-	TRBV2	TGTGCCAGCAGTGCTCAGGGCCGACCGAGTGAGCAGTACTTC	CASSAQGRPSEQYF
TRBJ2-1	16	TRBD2	TRBV7-2	TGTGCCAGCAGCTCCTTAGCGGGCCACTCCTACAATGAGCAGTTCTTC	CASSSLAGHSYNEQFF
TRBJ2-5	15	TRBD2	TRBV5-1	TGCGCCAGCAGCCGACTAGCGGGAGTGAGGGAGACCCAGTACTTC	CASSRLAGVRETQYF
TRBJ1-1	11	-	TRBV30	TGTGCCTGGAGTGTTCCAAGCGAAGCTTTCTTT	CAWSVPSEAFF
TRBJ1-2	16	-	TRBV27	TGTGCCAGCAGTCTCCGAACACCGGGAGACGGGTATGGCTACACCTTC	CASSLRTPGDGYGYTF
TRBJ2-7	13	-	TRBV27	TGTGCCAGCAAGGGGACTTCAAACTACGAGCAGTACTTC	CASKGTSNYEQYF